This is a list of T cell receptor beta chains from one sample in a study of blood T cell repertoires in COVID-19. Clones were read by immunoSEQ multiplex PCR, and TCRdb kept only the in-frame ones, dropping some. The table lists 200,000 or so clones, roughly four fifths of them singletons. Sequencing was carried out using peripheral blood. These receptor sequences come from a woman in her forties with acute or convalescent COVID-19. The CDR3 runs from the conserved cysteine through the conserved F or W. The order of the fields is clone size, CDR3 length, V gene, J gene, D gene, CDR3 protein, CDR3 DNA. A D gene is named only where the DNA matches it firmly. Where a row states a size, it is once, few, many or the class of an expanded clone; other rows omit it.

abundance: -
len: 15
v_gene: TRBV7-2
j_gene: TRBJ2-1
d_gene: TRBD2
CDR3aa: CASSFRTSGYNEQFF
CDR3nt: TGTGCCAGCAGCTTTCGGACTAGCGGGTACAATGAGCAGTTCTTC

abundance: -
len: 14
v_gene: TRBV14
j_gene: TRBJ1-2
d_gene: -
CDR3aa: CASSPNMVNYGYTF
CDR3nt: TGTGCCAGCAGCCCAAACATGGTCAACTATGGCTACACCTTC

abundance: -
len: 15
v_gene: TRBV13
j_gene: TRBJ1-2
d_gene: TRBD1
CDR3aa: CASSTRDRGNYGYTF
CDR3nt: TGTGCCAGCAGCACCCGGGACAGGGGTAACTATGGCTACACCTTC

abundance: -
len: 13
v_gene: TRBV6-2/TRBV6-3
j_gene: TRBJ1-2
d_gene: -
CDR3aa: CASSPDRDYGYTF
CDR3nt: TGTGCCAGCAGCCCGGACAGAGACTATGGCTACACCTTC

abundance: -
len: 14
v_gene: TRBV4-1
j_gene: TRBJ2-5
d_gene: -
CDR3aa: CASSHPPGQETQYF
CDR3nt: TGCGCCAGCAGCCACCCGCCAGGGCAAGAGACCCAGTACTTC

abundance: -
len: 14
v_gene: TRBV6-5
j_gene: TRBJ2-7
d_gene: -
CDR3aa: CASSRQPSSYEQYF
CDR3nt: TGTGCCAGCAGTCGACAGCCCTCCTCCTACGAGCAGTACTTC

abundance: -
len: 16
v_gene: TRBV27
j_gene: TRBJ2-1
d_gene: TRBD2
CDR3aa: CASSPSLAGGPFEQFF
CDR3nt: TGTGCCAGCAGCCCCTCGTTAGCGGGGGGGCCCTTTGAGCAGTTCTTC

abundance: few
len: 17
v_gene: TRBV7-2
j_gene: TRBJ1-5
d_gene: -
CDR3aa: CASSPANRGSSNQPQHF
CDR3nt: TGTGCCAGCAGCCCGGCCAATAGAGGGAGTAGCAATCAGCCCCAGCATTTT

abundance: -
len: 12
v_gene: TRBV5-1
j_gene: TRBJ2-7
d_gene: -
CDR3aa: CASSPGSGEQYF
CDR3nt: TGCGCCAGCAGCCCAGGATCGGGGGAGCAGTACTTC

abundance: -
len: 18
v_gene: TRBV15
j_gene: TRBJ1-5
d_gene: TRBD1
CDR3aa: CATSRGALGQGDNQPQHF
CDR3nt: TGTGCCACCAGCAGAGGGGCTCTGGGACAGGGGGATAATCAGCCCCAGCATTTT

abundance: few
len: 12
v_gene: TRBV3-1/TRBV3-2
j_gene: TRBJ1-6
d_gene: -
CDR3aa: CASSQVSSPLHF
CDR3nt: TGTGCCAGCAGCCAAGTGAGTTCACCCCTCCACTTT

abundance: -
len: 13
v_gene: TRBV7-9
j_gene: TRBJ1-2
d_gene: -
CDR3aa: CASQPGVAYGYTF
CDR3nt: TGTGCCAGCCAACCGGGGGTGGCCTATGGCTACACCTTC

abundance: -
len: 16
v_gene: TRBV27
j_gene: TRBJ1-6
d_gene: -
CDR3aa: CASSPRLRDYNSPLHF
CDR3nt: TGTGCCAGCAGTCCCCGACTCCGGGACTATAATTCACCCCTCCACTTT

abundance: -
len: 14
v_gene: TRBV27
j_gene: TRBJ2-5
d_gene: -
CDR3aa: CASKPTGFRETQYF
CDR3nt: TGTGCCAGCAAACCCACAGGGTTTCGGGAGACCCAGTACTTC

abundance: -
len: 16
v_gene: TRBV7-8
j_gene: TRBJ2-5
d_gene: -
CDR3aa: CASTNRPGRGRETQYF
CDR3nt: TGTGCCAGCACCAACCGCCCGGGAAGAGGGCGGGAGACCCAGTACTTC

abundance: -
len: 14
v_gene: TRBV15
j_gene: TRBJ1-5
d_gene: -
CDR3aa: CATGGQGLFVPQHF
CDR3nt: TGTGCCACGGGCGGCCAGGGGCTCTTCGTACCCCAGCATTTT

abundance: -
len: 16
v_gene: TRBV27
j_gene: TRBJ2-3
d_gene: TRBD2
CDR3aa: CASSPLTSGGTDTQYF
CDR3nt: TGTGCCAGCAGTCCCCTGACTAGCGGAGGCACAGATACGCAGTATTTT

abundance: -
len: 16
v_gene: TRBV21-1
j_gene: TRBJ1-5
d_gene: -
CDR3aa: CASSTLRQSGSQPQHF
CDR3nt: TGTGCCAGCAGCACCCTACGACAGAGCGGGAGTCAGCCCCAGCATTTT

abundance: -
len: 14
v_gene: TRBV6-5
j_gene: TRBJ2-7
d_gene: -
CDR3aa: CASRGPGQFYEQYF
CDR3nt: TGTGCCAGCAGAGGACCGGGACAATTCTACGAGCAGTACTTC

abundance: -
len: 13
v_gene: TRBV14
j_gene: TRBJ2-3
d_gene: -
CDR3aa: CASSAHQGGTQYF
CDR3nt: TGTGCCAGCAGCGCGCATCAGGGGGGTACGCAGTATTTT

abundance: -
len: 11
v_gene: TRBV20-1
j_gene: TRBJ1-4
d_gene: -
CDR3aa: CSASRDEKLFF
CDR3nt: TGCAGTGCTAGTAGAGATGAAAAACTGTTTTTT

abundance: -
len: 18
v_gene: TRBV28
j_gene: TRBJ1-1
d_gene: -
CDR3aa: CASSLYYVLRGSNTEAFF
CDR3nt: TGTGCCAGCAGTTTATATTACGTGTTGCGGGGGAGCAACACTGAAGCTTTCTTT

abundance: -
len: 15
v_gene: TRBV6-5
j_gene: TRBJ1-5
d_gene: TRBD1
CDR3aa: CASKIRQGSNQPQHF
CDR3nt: TGTGCCAGCAAGATCCGACAGGGCAGCAATCAGCCCCAGCATTTT

abundance: -
len: 16
v_gene: TRBV30
j_gene: TRBJ1-6
d_gene: -
CDR3aa: CAWSKTQGQPNSPLHF
CDR3nt: TGTGCCTGGAGTAAGACCCAGGGTCAGCCTAATTCACCCCTCCACTTT

abundance: -
len: 18
v_gene: TRBV24-1
j_gene: TRBJ2-1
d_gene: TRBD2
CDR3aa: CATSDSLSGTRTGNEQFF
CDR3nt: TGTGCCACCAGTGATTCCCTGTCCGGGACTAGGACTGGGAATGAGCAGTTCTTC

abundance: -
len: 16
v_gene: TRBV7-9
j_gene: TRBJ1-6
d_gene: TRBD1
CDR3aa: CASSFGRGQGDSPLHF
CDR3nt: TGTGCCAGCAGCTTTGGGCGGGGACAGGGGGATTCACCCCTCCACTTT

abundance: -
len: 17
v_gene: TRBV27
j_gene: TRBJ1-6
d_gene: TRBD1
CDR3aa: CASSLRQGQGYNSPLHF
CDR3nt: TGTGCCAGCAGTTTAAGACAGGGACAGGGCTATAATTCACCCCTCCACTTT

abundance: once
len: 13
v_gene: TRBV12-3/TRBV12-4
j_gene: TRBJ2-1
d_gene: -
CDR3aa: CASSFLATKEQFF
CDR3nt: TGTGCCAGCAGTTTCCTAGCTACGAAGGAGCAGTTCTTC

abundance: -
len: 13
v_gene: TRBV12-3/TRBV12-4
j_gene: TRBJ2-5
d_gene: -
CDR3aa: CASSFGGPSAQYF
CDR3nt: TGTGCCAGCAGTTTTGGTGGCCCGAGCGCCCAGTACTTC

abundance: -
len: 14
v_gene: TRBV27
j_gene: TRBJ1-2
d_gene: TRBD1
CDR3aa: CASSPRQGAFGYTF
CDR3nt: TGTGCCAGCAGTCCGCGACAGGGGGCTTTTGGCTACACCTTC

abundance: -
len: 15
v_gene: TRBV27
j_gene: TRBJ2-7
d_gene: -
CDR3aa: CASSLSQTGTYEQYF
CDR3nt: TGTGCCAGCAGTTTATCTCAAACCGGGACCTACGAGCAGTACTTC

abundance: once
len: 14
v_gene: TRBV5-1
j_gene: TRBJ1-1
d_gene: TRBD1
CDR3aa: CASSFDSRGAQAFF
CDR3nt: TGCGCCAGCAGCTTTGATTCCAGGGGGGCCCAAGCTTTCTTT

abundance: -
len: 13
v_gene: TRBV29-1
j_gene: TRBJ2-5
d_gene: TRBD2
CDR3aa: CTGQRGAEETQYF
CDR3nt: TGCACCGGACAGCGGGGGGCAGAAGAGACCCAGTACTTC

abundance: -
len: 16
v_gene: TRBV19
j_gene: TRBJ2-1
d_gene: TRBD2
CDR3aa: CASSPHRSGVYNEQFF
CDR3nt: TGTGCCAGTAGTCCCCACCGGAGCGGGGTTTACAATGAGCAGTTCTTC

abundance: -
len: 15
v_gene: TRBV5-1
j_gene: TRBJ1-5
d_gene: -
CDR3aa: CASSLEGVSNQPQHF
CDR3nt: TGCGCCAGCAGCTTAGAAGGGGTTAGCAATCAGCCCCAGCATTTT

abundance: -
len: 13
v_gene: TRBV3-1/TRBV3-2
j_gene: TRBJ2-7
d_gene: -
CDR3aa: CASSRNGGGSEYF
CDR3nt: TGTGCCAGCAGCCGAAACGGTGGGGGCTCCGAGTACTTC

abundance: -
len: 12
v_gene: TRBV30
j_gene: TRBJ2-4
d_gene: -
CDR3aa: CAWSRVGNIQYF
CDR3nt: TGTGCCTGGAGTAGAGTCGGTAACATTCAGTACTTC

abundance: once
len: 16
v_gene: TRBV10-3
j_gene: TRBJ2-1
d_gene: -
CDR3aa: CAITRMAGTGPNEQFF
CDR3nt: TGTGCCATCACCCGGATGGCGGGGACCGGACCCAATGAGCAGTTCTTC

abundance: once
len: 14
v_gene: TRBV11-2
j_gene: TRBJ1-4
d_gene: TRBD1
CDR3aa: CASSSSGTGLKLFF
CDR3nt: TGTGCCAGCAGCTCATCCGGGACAGGGCTAAAACTGTTTTTT

abundance: few
len: 13
v_gene: TRBV7-9
j_gene: TRBJ1-3
d_gene: -
CDR3aa: CASSPGTKNTIYF
CDR3nt: TGTGCCAGCAGCCCCGGGACAAAAAACACCATATATTTT

abundance: -
len: 19
v_gene: TRBV5-5
j_gene: TRBJ2-1
d_gene: TRBD2
CDR3aa: CASSWVGLAGMSSYNEQFF
CDR3nt: TGTGCCAGCAGCTGGGTGGGACTAGCGGGGATGAGCTCCTACAATGAGCAGTTCTTC

abundance: -
len: 15
v_gene: TRBV5-4
j_gene: TRBJ2-2
d_gene: TRBD2
CDR3aa: CASSFPRGGAGELFF
CDR3nt: TGTGCCAGCAGCTTTCCGCGGGGAGGGGCCGGGGAGCTGTTTTTT

abundance: -
len: 13
v_gene: TRBV19
j_gene: TRBJ1-2
d_gene: -
CDR3aa: CASGVGRNYGYTF
CDR3nt: TGTGCCTCAGGGGTCGGAAGGAACTATGGCTACACCTTC

abundance: -
len: 13
v_gene: TRBV2
j_gene: TRBJ2-7
d_gene: -
CDR3aa: CASCRQGVPEQYF
CDR3nt: TGTGCCAGCTGCCGCCAGGGTGTTCCCGAGCAGTACTTC

abundance: -
len: 14
v_gene: TRBV27
j_gene: TRBJ2-1
d_gene: TRBD2
CDR3aa: CASSSGLASNEQFF
CDR3nt: TGTGCCAGCAGTTCGGGACTAGCTAGCAATGAGCAGTTCTTC

abundance: -
len: 15
v_gene: TRBV19
j_gene: TRBJ2-1
d_gene: TRBD2
CDR3aa: CASNGVRGVGNEQFF
CDR3nt: TGTGCCAGTAACGGAGTCCGGGGGGTAGGGAATGAGCAGTTCTTC

abundance: once
len: 23
v_gene: TRBV28
j_gene: TRBJ1-2
d_gene: TRBD1
CDR3aa: CARLIAVYSGTGNGRGLRDGYTF
CDR3nt: TGTGCCAGACTAATAGCAGTTTATTCGGGTACGGGGAACGGCAGGGGGCTCAGGGATGGCTACACCTTC

abundance: -
len: 16
v_gene: TRBV5-5
j_gene: TRBJ1-1
d_gene: TRBD1
CDR3aa: CASSFTGTGKEDEAFF
CDR3nt: TGTGCCAGCAGCTTCACCGGGACAGGGAAGGAAGATGAAGCTTTCTTT

abundance: -
len: 16
v_gene: TRBV28
j_gene: TRBJ2-3
d_gene: -
CDR3aa: CASSLISGGPGDTQYF
CDR3nt: TGTGCCAGCAGTTTAATATCGGGTGGTCCCGGGGATACGCAGTATTTT

abundance: -
len: 17
v_gene: TRBV21-1
j_gene: TRBJ1-5
d_gene: -
CDR3aa: CASSEKRRDRSNQPQHF
CDR3nt: TGTGCCAGCAGCGAGAAACGCCGGGACAGATCCAATCAGCCCCAGCATTTT

abundance: -
len: 14
v_gene: TRBV7-2
j_gene: TRBJ1-6
d_gene: TRBD1
CDR3aa: CASSGQGSISPLHF
CDR3nt: TGTGCCAGCAGCGGACAGGGGAGCATTTCACCCCTCCACTTT

abundance: -
len: 15
v_gene: TRBV27
j_gene: TRBJ2-1
d_gene: TRBD1
CDR3aa: CASSLLGTGRSEQFF
CDR3nt: TGTGCCAGCAGTTTATTGGGGACAGGGAGGAGTGAGCAGTTCTTC

abundance: -
len: 15
v_gene: TRBV6-5
j_gene: TRBJ1-2
d_gene: -
CDR3aa: CASSSLYFRGGGYTF
CDR3nt: TGTGCCAGCAGTTCACTCTACTTCCGTGGGGGGGGCTACACCTTC

abundance: -
len: 15
v_gene: TRBV29-1
j_gene: TRBJ2-2
d_gene: -
CDR3aa: CSVAPWGANTGELFF
CDR3nt: TGCAGCGTTGCACCTTGGGGGGCGAACACCGGGGAGCTGTTTTTT

abundance: -
len: 18
v_gene: TRBV15
j_gene: TRBJ2-7
d_gene: TRBD2
CDR3aa: CATSRVAPGASGSYEQYF
CDR3nt: TGTGCCACCAGCAGAGTAGCCCCCGGGGCTAGCGGCTCCTACGAGCAGTACTTC

abundance: -
len: 15
v_gene: TRBV3-1/TRBV3-2
j_gene: TRBJ2-7
d_gene: TRBD2
CDR3aa: CASSLGLAETYEQYF
CDR3nt: TGTGCCAGCAGCCTGGGACTAGCGGAGACCTACGAGCAGTACTTC

abundance: -
len: 13
v_gene: TRBV10-3
j_gene: TRBJ1-4
d_gene: -
CDR3aa: CAIRDSANEKLFF
CDR3nt: TGTGCCATCAGGGACAGCGCTAATGAAAAACTGTTTTTT